A selection of T cell receptor beta chains follows, all from one sample in a study of blood T cell repertoires in COVID-19. The protocol was immunoSEQ multiplex PCR, while the TCRdb copy is restricted to in-frame clones and leaves out a portion. The sample includes 87,000 or so clones, around 87% of them seen just once. Material for sequencing was peripheral blood. Receptors were obtained from a human donor with acute or convalescent COVID-19. The donor label of this sample is uncertain. CDR3s leave out the opening cysteine and the closing phenylalanine or tryptophan.

cdr3_length: 13; j_call: TRBJ1-4; v_call: TRBV5-4; cdr3_aa: ASSSMATTNEKLF
cdr3_length: 13; j_call: TRBJ2-7; v_call: TRBV28; cdr3_aa: ASSPPRGASYEQY
cdr3_length: 10; j_call: TRBJ2-3; v_call: TRBV11-2; cdr3_aa: ASSSGLATQY
cdr3_length: 13; j_call: TRBJ1-5; v_call: TRBV3-1/TRBV3-2; cdr3_aa: ASSPTTQGGQPQH
cdr3_length: 14; j_call: TRBJ2-7; v_call: TRBV10-3; cdr3_aa: AISEGSSGARYEQY
cdr3_length: 13; j_call: TRBJ2-2; v_call: TRBV24-1; cdr3_aa: ATSDPSGGAGELF
cdr3_length: 13; j_call: TRBJ1-4; v_call: TRBV28; cdr3_aa: ASSTFGQGYEKLF
cdr3_length: 10; j_call: TRBJ2-5; v_call: TRBV6-2/TRBV6-3; cdr3_aa: ASSYPGETQY
cdr3_length: 13; j_call: TRBJ2-1; v_call: TRBV19; cdr3_aa: ASNPGTGRNNEQF
cdr3_length: 12; j_call: TRBJ1-2; v_call: TRBV27; cdr3_aa: ASSPWTGGSGYT
cdr3_length: 12; j_call: TRBJ2-7; v_call: TRBV7-2; cdr3_aa: ASSQRQGPYEQY
cdr3_length: 13; j_call: TRBJ2-1; v_call: TRBV3-1/TRBV3-2; cdr3_aa: ASSQEAGGYNEQF
cdr3_length: 14; j_call: TRBJ1-6; v_call: TRBV27; cdr3_aa: ASGPTGSSYNSPLH
cdr3_length: 15; j_call: TRBJ1-1; v_call: TRBV19; cdr3_aa: ASRARDRGHDGTEAF
cdr3_length: 11; j_call: TRBJ2-1; v_call: TRBV10-1; cdr3_aa: ASSYQRRGEQF
cdr3_length: 13; j_call: TRBJ2-1; v_call: TRBV6-5; cdr3_aa: ASSYGGGSYNEQF
cdr3_length: 13; j_call: TRBJ2-1; v_call: TRBV19; cdr3_aa: ATQGGDLGHNEQF
cdr3_length: 12; j_call: TRBJ2-7; v_call: TRBV21-1; cdr3_aa: ASSNIGLEDEQY
cdr3_length: 17; j_call: TRBJ1-5; v_call: TRBV4-1; cdr3_aa: ASSQGFSRRALSNQPQH
cdr3_length: 13; j_call: TRBJ1-2; v_call: TRBV5-4; cdr3_aa: ASSSPGTALYGYT
cdr3_length: 13; j_call: TRBJ1-1; v_call: TRBV7-2; cdr3_aa: ASSSPRDSRTEAF
cdr3_length: 14; j_call: TRBJ1-3; v_call: TRBV11-2; cdr3_aa: ASSLAGTFSGNTIY
cdr3_length: 13; j_call: TRBJ2-1; v_call: TRBV5-1; cdr3_aa: ASSFERVIDNEQF
cdr3_length: 13; j_call: TRBJ1-5; v_call: TRBV11-2; cdr3_aa: ASSLGQGDHQPQH
cdr3_length: 19; j_call: TRBJ2-5; v_call: TRBV4-2; cdr3_aa: ASSPSPTTSGGAPWVETQY
cdr3_length: 13; j_call: TRBJ1-3; v_call: TRBV19; cdr3_aa: ASSMVQGRGNTIY
cdr3_length: 11; j_call: TRBJ1-1; v_call: TRBV7-9; cdr3_aa: ASSFVQDTEAF
cdr3_length: 12; j_call: TRBJ1-4; v_call: TRBV3-1/TRBV3-2; cdr3_aa: ASSHGDKREKLF
cdr3_length: 13; j_call: TRBJ2-7; v_call: TRBV18; cdr3_aa: ASSPTAQGTYEQY
cdr3_length: 16; j_call: TRBJ1-5; v_call: TRBV19; cdr3_aa: ASSSRPGQTRGNQPQH
cdr3_length: 13; j_call: TRBJ1-5; v_call: TRBV19; cdr3_aa: ASSKPTGLYQPQH